This T cell receptor beta chain was documented in a study of blood T cell repertoires in COVID-19. The overall study: Nucleic acid was either cDNA or gDNA, and it came from T cells, B-cell-depleted T cells, or PBMCs.

All enrollees were about 18 to 89 years old and from fewer than 25 US areas. Germline V gives CDR1 LGHNA, CDR2 YSLEER. CDR3 length equals 16 residues. The V end lost 0 bases, the J end lost 0 bases, and 9 bases lay between the germline ends. In the original analysis: Reference gene primer amplification yielded estimated nucleated cell counts. Assay: immunoSEQ multiplex PCR; the TCRdb copy retains only in-frame clones and omits some. That table supplies the V and J calls and clone size; D and trimming were determined from the DNA. The sample records roughly 500,000 clones, more than 75% being singletons.

This rearrangement joins TRBV4-3 to TRBJ1-3; D gene uncertain. The sequenced material came from PBMCs or T cells enriched from blood (not recorded which). This clonotype originated in a woman aged 40 to 55 who had recovered from COVID-19. CDR3 sequence: CASSQDPRFSGNTIYF. The CDR3 nucleotides are TGCGCCAGCAGCCAAGATCCCCGGTTCTCTGGAAACACCATATATTTT.